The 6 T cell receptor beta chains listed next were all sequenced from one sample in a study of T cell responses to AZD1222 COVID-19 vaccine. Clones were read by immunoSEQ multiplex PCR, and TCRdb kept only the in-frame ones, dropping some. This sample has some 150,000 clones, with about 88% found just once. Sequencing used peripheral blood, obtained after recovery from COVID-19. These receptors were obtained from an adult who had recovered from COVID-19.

The CDR3 sequence is CASSFLGQDEAFF. In DNA form, the CDR3 reads TGTGCCAGCAGCTTCCTAGGACAGGATGAAGCTTTCTTT. The J gene is TRBJ1-1, the V gene TRBV11-2; 7 bases fit TRBD1. The CDR3 spans 13 residues. The germline gives CDR1 SGHAT, CDR2 FQNNGV. The V segment lost 3 bases and the J segment 7 bases; nucleotides outside the gene matches: 5.

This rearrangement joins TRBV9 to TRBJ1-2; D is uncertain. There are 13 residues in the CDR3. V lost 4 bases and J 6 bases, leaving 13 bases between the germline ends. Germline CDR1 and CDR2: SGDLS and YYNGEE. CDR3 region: CASSHPPANGYTF. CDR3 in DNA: TGTGCCAGCAGCCACCCGCCAGCCAATGGCTACACCTTC.

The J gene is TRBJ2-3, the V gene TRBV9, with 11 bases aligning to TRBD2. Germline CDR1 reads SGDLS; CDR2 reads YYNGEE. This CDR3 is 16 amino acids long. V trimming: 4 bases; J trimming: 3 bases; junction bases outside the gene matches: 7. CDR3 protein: CASSPPGLAATDTQYF. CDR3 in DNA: TGTGCCAGCAGCCCGCCGGGACTAGCGGCGACAGATACGCAGTATTTT. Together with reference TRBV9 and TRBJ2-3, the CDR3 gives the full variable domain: DSGVTQTPKHLITATGQRVTLRCSPRSGDLSVYWYQQSLDQGLQFLIQYYNGEERAKGNILERFSAQQFPDLHSELNLSSLELGDSALYFCASSPPGLAATDTQYFGPGTRLTVL.

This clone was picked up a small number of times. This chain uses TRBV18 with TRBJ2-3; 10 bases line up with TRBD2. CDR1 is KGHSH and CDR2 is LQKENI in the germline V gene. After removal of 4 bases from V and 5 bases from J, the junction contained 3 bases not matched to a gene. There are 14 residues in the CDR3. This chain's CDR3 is CASSRTSGEDTQYF. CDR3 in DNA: TGTGCCAGCTCACGGACTAGCGGTGAAGATACGCAGTATTTT.

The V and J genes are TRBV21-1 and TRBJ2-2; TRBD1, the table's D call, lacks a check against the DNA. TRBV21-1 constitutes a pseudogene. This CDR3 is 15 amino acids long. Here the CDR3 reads CASSRKDSNTGELFF. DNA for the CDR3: TGTGCCAGCAGCAGGAAAGACAGTAACACCGGGGAGCTGTTTTTT.

The CDR3 here is CASSSNFQGSNTEAFF. CDR3 coding DNA: TGCGCCAGCAGCTCTAATTTTCAGGGCAGTAACACTGAAGCTTTCTTT. The rearrangement joins TRBV5-1 to TRBJ1-1, with D maybe TRBD1 (5 bases). V was pared by 3 bases and J by 2 bases, with 17 bases between. The CDR3 totals 16 residues. Germline CDR1 SGHRS, CDR2 YFSETQ.